The clone carrying this TCR beta chain was recorded many times. TCRbeta library preparation incorporated unique molecular identifiers. One entry per CDR3 protein results from TCRdb running MiXCR on the PCR reads. The table has around 400,000 distinct CDR3 sequences, around 21% seen once. The sample comes from a study of T-cell reconstitution after alpha-beta-depleted transplantation in children. After removal of 3 bases from V and 8 bases from J, the junction contained 6 bases not matched to a gene. This CDR3 comprises 14 residues. Germline assignment: CDR1 DFQATT and CDR2 SNEGSKA (reference sequence).

This clonotype was obtained from a human donor who donated a stem cell graft to a child with acute myeloid leukemia. V and J are TRBV20-1 and TRBJ1-4; 10 bases line up with TRBD1. Material: PBMCs from the stem cell graft donor, obtained from the stem cell graft. CDR3 sequence (DNA): TGCAGTGCTAGGGGACAGGGGACAATGGAAAAACTGTTTTTT. Its protein is CSARGQGTMEKLFF.